This TCR beta chain was obtained from a study of beta chain features in type 1 diabetes. TCRB transcripts that were expressed got sequenced, as all of the isolated RNA had been reverse transcribed. Roughly 3.5 million reads per sample on average were obtained from naive, central memory and regulatory T cell samples. Measured with immunoSEQ multiplex PCR; TCRdb has only the in-frame clones, and not every one. The sample lists 900,000 or so clones, 17% occurring once. This clone was found a few times. Looked up from germline, CDR1 is SGHTA and CDR2 is FQGNSA. The CDR3 runs to 16 residues. V trimming: 0 bases; J trimming: 9 bases; junction bases outside the gene matches: 5.

This chain uses TRBV7-2 with TRBJ2-3; 14 positions agree with TRBD2. This clonotype originated in a woman between 18 and 30 years old in good health. Sequenced: naive CD4+ T cells from blood. The CDR3 here is CASSLARLAGGVTQYF. The CDR3 coding sequence is TGTGCCAGCAGCTTAGCGAGACTAGCGGGAGGGGTCACGCAGTATTTT.